This T cell receptor beta chain is drawn from a study of blood T cells in healthy people across ages. Study results and caveats: Bulk PBMC profiling left naive and antigen-experienced comparisons inconclusive. Diversity figures derived from one million T cells were judged to underestimate the true value. Per million T cells, TCR beta diversity dropped roughly linearly as age increased.

Caucasian individuals from Russia who were healthy and aged roughly 6 to 100 acted as donors. Together with a sample-barcoded 5' primer, a J-beta primer mix was included in a second PCR lasting roughly 6 to 12 cycles. One entry per CDR3 protein results from TCRdb running MiXCR on the 5' RACE reads. The sample includes approximately 1,700,000 distinct CDR3 sequences, about two fifths of them seen just once. Turning to this clonotype: Its specificity is not known.

Trimming removed 3 bases from V and 12 bases from J; junction bases left unmatched: 13. The CDR3 sequence is 15 residues long. CDR1 and CDR2 (germline): LGHDT, YNNKEL (reference sequence). Sequenced sample: blood. V and J are TRBV3-1 and TRBJ2-7; 11 nucleotides match TRBD2. This TCR came from a human donor in good health. The CDR3 spells CASSQDTSGGKTRYF. CDR3 DNA sequence: TGTGCCAGCAGCCAGGACACTAGCGGGGGAAAGACCCGGTACTTC.